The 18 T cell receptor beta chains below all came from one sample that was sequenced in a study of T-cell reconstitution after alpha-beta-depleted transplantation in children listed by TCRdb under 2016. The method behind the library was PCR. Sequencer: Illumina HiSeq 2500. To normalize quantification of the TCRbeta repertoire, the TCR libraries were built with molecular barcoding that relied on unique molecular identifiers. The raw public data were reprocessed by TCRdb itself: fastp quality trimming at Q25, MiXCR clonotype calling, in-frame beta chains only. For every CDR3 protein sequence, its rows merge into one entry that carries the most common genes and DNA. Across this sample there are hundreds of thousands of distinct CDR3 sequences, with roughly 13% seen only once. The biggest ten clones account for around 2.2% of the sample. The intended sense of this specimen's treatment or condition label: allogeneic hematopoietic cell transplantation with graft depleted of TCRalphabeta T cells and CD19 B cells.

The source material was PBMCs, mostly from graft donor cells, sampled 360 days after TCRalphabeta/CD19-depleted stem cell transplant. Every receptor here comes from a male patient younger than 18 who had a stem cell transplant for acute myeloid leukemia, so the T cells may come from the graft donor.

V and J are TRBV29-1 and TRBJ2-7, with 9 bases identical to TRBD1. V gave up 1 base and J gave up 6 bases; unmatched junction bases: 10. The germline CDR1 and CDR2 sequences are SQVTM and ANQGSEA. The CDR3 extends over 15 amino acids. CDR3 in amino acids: CSVEGGRTGVSEQYF. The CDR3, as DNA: TGCAGCGTTGAAGGGGGAAGGACAGGGGTCTCCGAGCAGTACTTC.

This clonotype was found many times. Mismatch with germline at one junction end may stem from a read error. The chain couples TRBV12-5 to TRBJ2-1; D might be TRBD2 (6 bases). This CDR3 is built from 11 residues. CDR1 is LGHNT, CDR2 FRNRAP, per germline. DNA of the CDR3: TGTGCTAGTGGTTTGGGGGGGGAGGCATGCTTC. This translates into CASGLGGEACF.

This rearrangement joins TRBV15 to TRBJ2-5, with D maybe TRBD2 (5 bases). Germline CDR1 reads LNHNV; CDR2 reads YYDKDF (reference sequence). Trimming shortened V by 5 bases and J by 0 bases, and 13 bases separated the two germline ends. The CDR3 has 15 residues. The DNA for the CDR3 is TGTGCCACCAGCCTCGCAGGCGGGTACCAAGAGACCCAGTACTTC. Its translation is CATSLAGGYQETQYF.

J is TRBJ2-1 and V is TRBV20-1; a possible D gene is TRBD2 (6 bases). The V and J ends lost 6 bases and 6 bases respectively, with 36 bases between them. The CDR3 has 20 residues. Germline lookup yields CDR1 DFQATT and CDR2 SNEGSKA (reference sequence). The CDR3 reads CSASASDGLLAAFVANEQFF. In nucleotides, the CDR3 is TGCAGTGCGTCAGCCTCGGACGGACTACTAGCAGCCTTTGTTGCCAATGAGCAGTTCTTC.

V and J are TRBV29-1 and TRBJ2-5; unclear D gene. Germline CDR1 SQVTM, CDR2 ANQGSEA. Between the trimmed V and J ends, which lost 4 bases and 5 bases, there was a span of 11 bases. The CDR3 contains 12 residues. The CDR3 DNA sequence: TGCAGCGTTGCCGATGGATTTGAGACCCAGTACTTC. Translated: CSVADGFETQYF. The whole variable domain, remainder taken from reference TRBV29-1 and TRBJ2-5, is SAVISQKPSRDICQRGTSLTIQCQVDSQVTMMFWYRQQPGQSLTLIATANQGSEATYESGFVIDKFPISRPNLTFSTLTVSNMSPEDSSIYLCSVADGFETQYFGPGTRLLVL.

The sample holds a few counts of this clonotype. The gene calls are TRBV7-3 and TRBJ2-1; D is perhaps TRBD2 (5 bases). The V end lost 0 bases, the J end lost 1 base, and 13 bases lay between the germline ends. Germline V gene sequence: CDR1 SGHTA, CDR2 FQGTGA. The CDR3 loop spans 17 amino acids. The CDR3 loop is CASSLTSSGWSYNEQFF. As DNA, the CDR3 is TGTGCCAGCAGCTTAACCTCGTCGGGATGGTCCTACAATGAGCAGTTCTTC. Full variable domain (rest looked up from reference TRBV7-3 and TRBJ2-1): GAGVSQTPSNKVTEKGKYVELRCDPISGHTALYWYRQSLGQGPEFLIYFQGTGAADDSGLPNDRFFAVRPEGSVSTLKIQRTERGDSAVYLCASSLTSSGWSYNEQFFGPGTRLTVL.

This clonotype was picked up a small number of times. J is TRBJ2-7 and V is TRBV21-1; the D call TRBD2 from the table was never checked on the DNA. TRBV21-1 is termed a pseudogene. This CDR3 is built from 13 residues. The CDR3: CASHPSGNYEQYF. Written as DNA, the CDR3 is TGTGCCAGCCATCCTAGCGGGAACTACGAGCAGTACTTC.

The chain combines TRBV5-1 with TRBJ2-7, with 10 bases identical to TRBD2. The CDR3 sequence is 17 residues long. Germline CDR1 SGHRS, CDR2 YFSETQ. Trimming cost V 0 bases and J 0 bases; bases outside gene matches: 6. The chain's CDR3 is CASSLGAGGTFSYEQYF. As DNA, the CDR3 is TGCGCCAGCAGCTTGGGAGCGGGAGGGACCTTCTCCTACGAGCAGTACTTC.

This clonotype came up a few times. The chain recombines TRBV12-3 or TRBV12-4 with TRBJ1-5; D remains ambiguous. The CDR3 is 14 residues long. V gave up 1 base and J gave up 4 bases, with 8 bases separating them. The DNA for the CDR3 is TGTGCCAGCAGTTTAGGGGCACCTAATCAGCCCCAGCATTTT. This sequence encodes CASSLGAPNQPQHF.

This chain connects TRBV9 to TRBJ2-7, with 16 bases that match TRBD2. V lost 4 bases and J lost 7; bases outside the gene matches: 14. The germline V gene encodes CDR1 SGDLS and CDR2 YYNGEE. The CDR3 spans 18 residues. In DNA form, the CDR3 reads TGTGCCAGCAGCTCTTACACCGGGACTAGCGGGAGGGCCTGGGAGCAGTACTTC. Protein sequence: CASSSYTGTSGRAWEQYF.

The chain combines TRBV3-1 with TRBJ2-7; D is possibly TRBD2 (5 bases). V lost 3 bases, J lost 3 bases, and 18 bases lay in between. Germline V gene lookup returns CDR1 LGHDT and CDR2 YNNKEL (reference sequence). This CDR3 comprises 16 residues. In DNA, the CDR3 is TGTGCCAGCAGCCAGTTTAAGCGGCTAGCAGACTACGAGCAGTACTTC. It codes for CASSQFKRLADYEQYF.

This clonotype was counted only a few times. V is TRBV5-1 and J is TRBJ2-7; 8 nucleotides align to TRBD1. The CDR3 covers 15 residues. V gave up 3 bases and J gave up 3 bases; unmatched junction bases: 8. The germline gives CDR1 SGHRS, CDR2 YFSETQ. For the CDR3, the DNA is TGCGCCAGCAGCTCGGGCCAGGGGGCCCTCTACGAGCAGTACTTC. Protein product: CASSSGQGALYEQYF.

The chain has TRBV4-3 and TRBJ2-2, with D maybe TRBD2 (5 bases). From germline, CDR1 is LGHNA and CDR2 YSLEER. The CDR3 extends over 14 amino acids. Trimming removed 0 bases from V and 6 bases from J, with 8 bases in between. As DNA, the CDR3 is TGCGCCAGCAGCCAAGACACGGGATCCGGGGAGCTGTTTTTT. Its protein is CASSQDTGSGELFF.

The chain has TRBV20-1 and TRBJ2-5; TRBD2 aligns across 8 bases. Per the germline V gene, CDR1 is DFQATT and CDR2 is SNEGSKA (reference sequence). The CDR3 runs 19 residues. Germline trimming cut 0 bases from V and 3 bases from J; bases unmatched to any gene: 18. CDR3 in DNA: TGCAGTGCTAGAGATATCGGGACTAGTTTTGGGGGCCGCAAAGAGACCCAGTACTTC. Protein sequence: CSARDIGTSFGGRKETQYF.

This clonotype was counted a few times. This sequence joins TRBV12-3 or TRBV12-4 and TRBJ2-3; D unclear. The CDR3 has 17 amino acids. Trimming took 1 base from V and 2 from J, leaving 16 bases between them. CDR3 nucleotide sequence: TGTGCCAGCAGTTTAGGGAAGAGCCCGGCCCACACAGATACGCAGTATTTT. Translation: CASSLGKSPAHTDTQYF.

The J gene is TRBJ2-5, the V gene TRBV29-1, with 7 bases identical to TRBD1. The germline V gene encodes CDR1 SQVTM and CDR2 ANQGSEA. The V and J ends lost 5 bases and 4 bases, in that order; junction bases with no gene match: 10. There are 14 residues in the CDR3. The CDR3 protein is CSVWHRGKLETQYF. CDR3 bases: TGCAGCGTTTGGCACAGGGGAAAGTTAGAGACCCAGTACTTC.

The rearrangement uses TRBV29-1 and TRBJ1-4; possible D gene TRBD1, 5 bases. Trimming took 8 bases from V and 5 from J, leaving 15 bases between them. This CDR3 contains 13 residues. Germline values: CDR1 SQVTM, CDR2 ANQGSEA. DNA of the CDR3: TGCAGCTCCCGAGGGGACGGGAATGAAAAACTGTTTTTT. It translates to CSSRGDGNEKLFF.

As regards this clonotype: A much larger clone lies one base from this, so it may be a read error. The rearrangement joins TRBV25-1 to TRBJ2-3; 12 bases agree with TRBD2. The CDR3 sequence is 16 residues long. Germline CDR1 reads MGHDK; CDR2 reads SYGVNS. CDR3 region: CVSRAPTSGRPDTQYF. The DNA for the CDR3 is TGTGTCAGCAGGGCGCCCACTAGCGGGAGGCCAGATACGCAGTATTTT.